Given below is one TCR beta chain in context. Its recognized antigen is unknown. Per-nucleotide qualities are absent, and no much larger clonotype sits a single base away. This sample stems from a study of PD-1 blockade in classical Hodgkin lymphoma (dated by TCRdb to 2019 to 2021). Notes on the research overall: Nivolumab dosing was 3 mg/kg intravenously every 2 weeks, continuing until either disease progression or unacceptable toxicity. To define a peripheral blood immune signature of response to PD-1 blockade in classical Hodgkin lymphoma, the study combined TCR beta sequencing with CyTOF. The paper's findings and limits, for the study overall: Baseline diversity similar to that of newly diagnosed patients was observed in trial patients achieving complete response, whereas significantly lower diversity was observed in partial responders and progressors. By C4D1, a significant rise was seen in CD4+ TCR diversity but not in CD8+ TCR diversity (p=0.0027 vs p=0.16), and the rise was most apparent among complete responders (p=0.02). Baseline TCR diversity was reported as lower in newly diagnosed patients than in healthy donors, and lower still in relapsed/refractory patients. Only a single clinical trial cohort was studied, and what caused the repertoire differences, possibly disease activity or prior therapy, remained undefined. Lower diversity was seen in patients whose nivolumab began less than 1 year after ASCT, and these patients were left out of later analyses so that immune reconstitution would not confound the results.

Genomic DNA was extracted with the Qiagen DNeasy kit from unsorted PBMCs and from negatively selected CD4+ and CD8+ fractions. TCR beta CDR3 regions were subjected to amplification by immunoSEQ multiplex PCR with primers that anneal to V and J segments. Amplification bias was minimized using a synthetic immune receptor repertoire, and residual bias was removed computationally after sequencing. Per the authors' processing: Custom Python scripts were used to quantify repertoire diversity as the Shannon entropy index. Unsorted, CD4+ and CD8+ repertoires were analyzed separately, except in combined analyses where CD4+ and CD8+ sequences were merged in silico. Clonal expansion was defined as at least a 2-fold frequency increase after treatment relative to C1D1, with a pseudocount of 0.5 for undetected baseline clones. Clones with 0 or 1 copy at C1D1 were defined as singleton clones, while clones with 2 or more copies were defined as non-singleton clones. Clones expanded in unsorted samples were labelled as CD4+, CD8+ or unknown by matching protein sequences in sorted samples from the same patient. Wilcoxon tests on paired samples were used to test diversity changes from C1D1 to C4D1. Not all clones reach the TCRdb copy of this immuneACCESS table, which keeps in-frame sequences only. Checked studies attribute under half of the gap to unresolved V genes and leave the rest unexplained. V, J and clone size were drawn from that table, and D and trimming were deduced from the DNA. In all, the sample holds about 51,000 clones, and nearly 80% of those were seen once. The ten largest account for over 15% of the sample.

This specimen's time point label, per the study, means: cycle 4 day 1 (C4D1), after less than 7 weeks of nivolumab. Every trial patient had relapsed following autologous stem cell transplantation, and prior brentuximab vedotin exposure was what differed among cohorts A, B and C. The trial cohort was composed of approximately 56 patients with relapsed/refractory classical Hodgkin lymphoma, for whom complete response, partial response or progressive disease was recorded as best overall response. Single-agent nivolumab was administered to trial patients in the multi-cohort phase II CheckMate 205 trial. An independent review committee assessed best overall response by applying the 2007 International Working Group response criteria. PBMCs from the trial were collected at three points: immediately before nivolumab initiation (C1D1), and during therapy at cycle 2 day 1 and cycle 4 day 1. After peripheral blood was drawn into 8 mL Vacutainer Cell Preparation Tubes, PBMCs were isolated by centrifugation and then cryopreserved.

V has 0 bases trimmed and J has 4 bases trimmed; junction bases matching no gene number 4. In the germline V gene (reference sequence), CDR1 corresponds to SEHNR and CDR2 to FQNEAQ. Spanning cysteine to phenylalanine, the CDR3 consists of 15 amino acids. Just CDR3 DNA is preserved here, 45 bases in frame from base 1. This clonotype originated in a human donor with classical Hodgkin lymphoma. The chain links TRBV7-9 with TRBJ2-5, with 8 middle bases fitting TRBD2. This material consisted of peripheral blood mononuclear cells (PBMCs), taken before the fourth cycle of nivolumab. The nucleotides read TGTGCCAGCAGCTTAGCGCGGGGGGAAGGAGAGACCCAGTACTTC. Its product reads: CASSLARGEGETQYF.